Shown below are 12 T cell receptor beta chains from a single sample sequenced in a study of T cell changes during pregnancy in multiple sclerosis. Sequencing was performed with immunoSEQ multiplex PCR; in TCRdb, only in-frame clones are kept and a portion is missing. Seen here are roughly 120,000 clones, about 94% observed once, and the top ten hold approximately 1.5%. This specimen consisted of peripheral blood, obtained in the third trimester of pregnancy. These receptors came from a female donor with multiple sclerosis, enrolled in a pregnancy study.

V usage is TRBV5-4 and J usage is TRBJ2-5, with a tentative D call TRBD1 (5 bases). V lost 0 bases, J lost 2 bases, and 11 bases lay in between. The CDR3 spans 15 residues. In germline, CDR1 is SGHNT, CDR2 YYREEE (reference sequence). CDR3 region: CASSLDQGRQETQYF. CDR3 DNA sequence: TGTGCCAGCAGCTTGGATCAGGGCCGACAAGAGACCCAGTACTTC.

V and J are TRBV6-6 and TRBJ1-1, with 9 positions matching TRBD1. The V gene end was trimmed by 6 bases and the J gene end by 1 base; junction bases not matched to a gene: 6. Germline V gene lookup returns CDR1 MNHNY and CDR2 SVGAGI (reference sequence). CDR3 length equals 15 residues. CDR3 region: CASRGRQGENTEAFF. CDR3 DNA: TGTGCCAGCAGGGGAAGACAGGGGGAGAACACTGAAGCTTTCTTT.

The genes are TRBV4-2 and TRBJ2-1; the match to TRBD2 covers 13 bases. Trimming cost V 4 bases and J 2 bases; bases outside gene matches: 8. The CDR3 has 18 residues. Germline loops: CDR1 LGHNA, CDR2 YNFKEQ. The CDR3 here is CASSRTPTSGGPYNEQFF. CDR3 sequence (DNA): TGTGCCAGCAGCCGCACCCCGACTAGCGGGGGGCCCTACAATGAGCAGTTCTTC.

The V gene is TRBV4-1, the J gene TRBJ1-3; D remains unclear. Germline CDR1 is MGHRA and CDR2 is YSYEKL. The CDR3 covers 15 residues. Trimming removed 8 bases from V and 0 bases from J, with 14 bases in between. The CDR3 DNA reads TGCGCCAGCGTGCCTGGGGAGAACTCTGGAAACACCATATATTTT. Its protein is CASVPGENSGNTIYF.

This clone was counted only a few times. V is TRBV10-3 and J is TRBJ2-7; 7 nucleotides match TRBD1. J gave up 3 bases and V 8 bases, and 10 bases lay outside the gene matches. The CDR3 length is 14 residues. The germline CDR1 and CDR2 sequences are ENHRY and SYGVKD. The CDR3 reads CAIEDPGQNYEQYF. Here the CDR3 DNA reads TGTGCCATCGAAGACCCGGGACAGAACTACGAGCAGTACTTC.

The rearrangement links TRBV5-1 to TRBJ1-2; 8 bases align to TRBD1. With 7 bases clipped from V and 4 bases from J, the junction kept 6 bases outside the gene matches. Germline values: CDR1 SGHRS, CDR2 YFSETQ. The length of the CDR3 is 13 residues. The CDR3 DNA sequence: TGCGCCAGCTCTGGGACAGGCGCCTATGGCTACACCTTC. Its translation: CASSGTGAYGYTF.

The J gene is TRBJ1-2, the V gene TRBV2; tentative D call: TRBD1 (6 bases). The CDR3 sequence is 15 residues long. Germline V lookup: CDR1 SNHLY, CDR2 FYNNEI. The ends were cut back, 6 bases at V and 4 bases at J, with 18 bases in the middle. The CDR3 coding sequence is TGTGCCAGCAGCCATGGGGGGGGCTATAGCTATGGCTACACCTTC. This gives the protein CASSHGGGYSYGYTF.

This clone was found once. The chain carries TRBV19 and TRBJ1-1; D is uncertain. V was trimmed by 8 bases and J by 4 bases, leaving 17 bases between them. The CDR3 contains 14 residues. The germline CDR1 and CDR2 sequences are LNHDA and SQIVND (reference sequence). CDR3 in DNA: TGTGCCAGTGCTCTCATGGTGGGAGTCACTGAAGCTTTCTTT. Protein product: CASALMVGVTEAFF.

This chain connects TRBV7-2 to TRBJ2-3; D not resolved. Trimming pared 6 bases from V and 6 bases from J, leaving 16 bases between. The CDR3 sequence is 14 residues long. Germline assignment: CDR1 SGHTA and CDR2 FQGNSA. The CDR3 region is CASSSASQRDTQYF. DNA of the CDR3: TGTGCCAGCAGTTCGGCCTCCCAGCGCGATACGCAGTATTTT.

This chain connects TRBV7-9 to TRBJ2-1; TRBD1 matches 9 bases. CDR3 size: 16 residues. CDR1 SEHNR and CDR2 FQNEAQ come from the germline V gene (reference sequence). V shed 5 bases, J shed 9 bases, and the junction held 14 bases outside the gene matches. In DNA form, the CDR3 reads TGTGCCAGCAGCCGAACCGGGACAGGGATCCAGGTTGAGCAGTTCTTC. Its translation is CASSRTGTGIQVEQFF.

The CDR3 DNA reads as TGCGCCAGCAGCCAAGATTACCGTGGTGCCAGGGGTCAGCCCCAGCATTTT. This sequence encodes CASSQDYRGARGQPQHF. J is TRBJ1-5 and V is TRBV4-1; tentative D call: TRBD1 (6 bases). The CDR3 has 17 amino acids. Germline CDR1 MGHRA, CDR2 YSYEKL. Deletions cut 0 bases from V and 6 bases from J, with 18 bases between.

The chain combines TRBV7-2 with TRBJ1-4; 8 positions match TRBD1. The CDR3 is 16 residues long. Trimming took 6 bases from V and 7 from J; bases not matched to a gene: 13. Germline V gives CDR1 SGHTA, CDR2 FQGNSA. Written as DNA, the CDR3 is TGTGCCAGCAGTACCGACAGGGGAAGGTCGGCTGAAAAACTGTTTTTT. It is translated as CASSTDRGRSAEKLFF.